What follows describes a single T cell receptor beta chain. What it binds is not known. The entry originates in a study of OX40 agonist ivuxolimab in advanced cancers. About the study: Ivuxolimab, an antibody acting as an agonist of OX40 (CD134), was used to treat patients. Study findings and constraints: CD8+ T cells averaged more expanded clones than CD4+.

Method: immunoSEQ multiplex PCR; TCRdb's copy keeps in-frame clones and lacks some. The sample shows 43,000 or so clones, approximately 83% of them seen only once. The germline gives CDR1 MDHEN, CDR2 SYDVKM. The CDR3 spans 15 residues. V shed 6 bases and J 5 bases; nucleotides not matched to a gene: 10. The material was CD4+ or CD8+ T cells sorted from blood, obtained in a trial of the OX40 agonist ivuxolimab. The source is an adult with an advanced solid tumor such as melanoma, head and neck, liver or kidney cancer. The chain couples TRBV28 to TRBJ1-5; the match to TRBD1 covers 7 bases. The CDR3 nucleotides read TGTGCCAGCAGGGGAGGACAGGTTGGGCATCAGCCCCAGCATTTT. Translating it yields CASRGGQVGHQPQHF.